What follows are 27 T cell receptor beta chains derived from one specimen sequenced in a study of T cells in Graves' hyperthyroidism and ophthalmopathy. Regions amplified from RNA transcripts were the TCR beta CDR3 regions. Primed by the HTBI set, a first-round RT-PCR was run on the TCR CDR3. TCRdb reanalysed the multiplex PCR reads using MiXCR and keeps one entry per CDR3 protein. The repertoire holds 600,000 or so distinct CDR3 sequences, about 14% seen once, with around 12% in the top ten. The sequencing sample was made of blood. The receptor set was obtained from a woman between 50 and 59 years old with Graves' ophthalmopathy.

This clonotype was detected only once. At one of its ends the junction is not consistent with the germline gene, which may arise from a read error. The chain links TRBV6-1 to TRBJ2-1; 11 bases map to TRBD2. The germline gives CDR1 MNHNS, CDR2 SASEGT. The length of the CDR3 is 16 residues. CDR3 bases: TGTGCCAGCAGTCCATCACTAGCGGGAGTATACAGTGAGCAGTTCTTC. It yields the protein CASSPSLAGVYSEQFF.

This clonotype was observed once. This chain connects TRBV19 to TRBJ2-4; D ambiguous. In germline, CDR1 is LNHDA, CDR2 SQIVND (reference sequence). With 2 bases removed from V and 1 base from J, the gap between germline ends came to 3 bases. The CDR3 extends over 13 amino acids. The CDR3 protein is CASSITAKNIQYF. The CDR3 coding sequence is TGTGCCAGTAGTATAACTGCCAAAAACATTCAGTACTTC.

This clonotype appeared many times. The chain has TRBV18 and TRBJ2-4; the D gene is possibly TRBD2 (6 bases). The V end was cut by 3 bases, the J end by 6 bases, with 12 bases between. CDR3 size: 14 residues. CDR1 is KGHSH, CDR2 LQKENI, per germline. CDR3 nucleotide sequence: TGTGCCAGCTCACCCCCAGGAGGGTCAAACATTCAGTACTTC. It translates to CASSPPGGSNIQYF.

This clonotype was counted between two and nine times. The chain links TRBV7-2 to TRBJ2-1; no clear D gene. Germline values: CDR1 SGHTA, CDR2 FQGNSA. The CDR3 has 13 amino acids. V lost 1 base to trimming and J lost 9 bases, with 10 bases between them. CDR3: CASSLELPGEQFF. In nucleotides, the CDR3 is TGTGCCAGCAGCTTAGAGTTACCGGGTGAGCAGTTCTTC.

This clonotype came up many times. This CDR3 reads CASSRLAGVSTKNIQYF. The CDR3 nucleotides read TGTGCCAGCAGCCGACTAGCGGGAGTTAGCACCAAAAACATTCAGTACTTC. J is TRBJ2-4 and V is TRBV3-1, with TRBD2 matching over 12 bases. This CDR3 has 17 amino acids. V dropped 4 bases and J dropped 2; count of bases not matched to a gene: 6. CDR1 and CDR2 from the germline V gene are LGHDT and YNNKEL (reference sequence).

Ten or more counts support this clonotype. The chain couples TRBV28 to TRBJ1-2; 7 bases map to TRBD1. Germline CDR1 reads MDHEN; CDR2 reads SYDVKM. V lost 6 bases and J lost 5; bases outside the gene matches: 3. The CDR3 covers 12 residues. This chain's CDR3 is CASSYRGYGYTF. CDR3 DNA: TGTGCCAGCAGCTACAGGGGTTATGGCTACACCTTC.

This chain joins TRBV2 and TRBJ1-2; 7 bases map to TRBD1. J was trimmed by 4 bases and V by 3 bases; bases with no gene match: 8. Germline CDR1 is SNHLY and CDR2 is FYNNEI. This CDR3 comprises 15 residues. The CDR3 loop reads CASSEGAAGGYGYTF. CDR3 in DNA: TGTGCCAGCAGTGAGGGGGCGGCAGGGGGCTATGGCTACACCTTC.

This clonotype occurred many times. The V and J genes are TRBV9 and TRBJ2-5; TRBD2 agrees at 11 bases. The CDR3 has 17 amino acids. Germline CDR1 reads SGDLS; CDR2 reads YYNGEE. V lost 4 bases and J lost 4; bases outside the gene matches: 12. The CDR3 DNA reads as TGTGCCAGCAGCCTCTCACTAGCGGGAGTAGTGGGAGAGACCCAGTACTTC. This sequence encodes CASSLSLAGVVGETQYF.

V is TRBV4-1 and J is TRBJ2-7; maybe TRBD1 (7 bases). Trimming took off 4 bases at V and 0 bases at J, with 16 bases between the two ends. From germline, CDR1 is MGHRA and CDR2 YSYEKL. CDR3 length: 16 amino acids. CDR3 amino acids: CASSPRDRLNSYEQYF. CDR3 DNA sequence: TGCGCCAGCAGCCCGCGGGACAGACTAAACTCCTACGAGCAGTACTTC.

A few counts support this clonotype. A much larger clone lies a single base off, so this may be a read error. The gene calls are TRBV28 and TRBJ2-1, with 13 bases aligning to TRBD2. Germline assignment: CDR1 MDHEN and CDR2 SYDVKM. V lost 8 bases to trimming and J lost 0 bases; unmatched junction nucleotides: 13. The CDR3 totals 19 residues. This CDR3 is CASGPGLAGQTSSYNEQFF. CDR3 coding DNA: TGTGCCAGCGGACCGGGACTAGCGGGGCAAACGAGCTCCTACAATGAGCAGTTCTTC.

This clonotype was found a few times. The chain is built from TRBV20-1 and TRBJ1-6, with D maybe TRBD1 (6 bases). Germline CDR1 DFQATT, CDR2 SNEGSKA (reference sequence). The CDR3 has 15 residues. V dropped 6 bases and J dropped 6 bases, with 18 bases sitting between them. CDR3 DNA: TGCAGTGCCGACTACAGGGTGGGTGGTAATTCACCCCTCCACTTT. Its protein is CSADYRVGGNSPLHF.

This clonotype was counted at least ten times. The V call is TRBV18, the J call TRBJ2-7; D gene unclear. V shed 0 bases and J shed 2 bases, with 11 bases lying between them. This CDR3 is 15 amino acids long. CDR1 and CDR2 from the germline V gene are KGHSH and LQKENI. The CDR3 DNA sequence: TGTGCCAGCTCACCACCGCCTGGTGGGGCCTACGAGCAGTACTTC. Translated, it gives CASSPPPGGAYEQYF.

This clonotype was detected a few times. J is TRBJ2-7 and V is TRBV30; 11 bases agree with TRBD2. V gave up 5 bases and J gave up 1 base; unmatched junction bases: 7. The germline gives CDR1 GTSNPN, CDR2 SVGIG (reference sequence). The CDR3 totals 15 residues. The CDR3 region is CAWGELAGASYEQYF. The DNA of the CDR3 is TGTGCCTGGGGGGAACTAGCGGGAGCATCCTACGAGCAGTACTTC.

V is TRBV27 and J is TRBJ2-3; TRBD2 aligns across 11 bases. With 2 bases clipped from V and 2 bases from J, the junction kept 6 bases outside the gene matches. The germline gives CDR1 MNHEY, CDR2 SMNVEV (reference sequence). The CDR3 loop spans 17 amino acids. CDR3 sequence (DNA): TGTGCCAGCAGTTTAGTAGCGGGAGGGCCTGCCACAGATACGCAGTATTTT. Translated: CASSLVAGGPATDTQYF.

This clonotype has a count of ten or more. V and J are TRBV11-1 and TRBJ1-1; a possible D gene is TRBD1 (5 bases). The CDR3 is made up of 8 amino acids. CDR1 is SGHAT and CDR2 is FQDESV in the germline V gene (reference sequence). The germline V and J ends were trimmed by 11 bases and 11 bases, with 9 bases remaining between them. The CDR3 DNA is TGTGCCGGTCGGGGGGCTTTCTTT. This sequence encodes CAGRGAFF.

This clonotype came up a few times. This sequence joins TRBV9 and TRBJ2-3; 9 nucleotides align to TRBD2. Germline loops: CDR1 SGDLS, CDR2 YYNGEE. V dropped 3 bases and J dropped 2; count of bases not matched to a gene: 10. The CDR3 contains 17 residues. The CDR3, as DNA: TGTGCCAGCAGCGAAAGAAAAAGCGGGAGGCTCACAGATACGCAGTATTTT. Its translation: CASSERKSGRLTDTQYF.

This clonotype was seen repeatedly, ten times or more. CDR3 nucleotide sequence: TGTGCCAGCAGCTTAGTGGCCACTTACTACGAGCAGTACTTC. It translates to CASSLVATYYEQYF. The chain links TRBV7-2 to TRBJ2-7; D uncertain. Trimming removed 1 base at V and 3 bases at J, with 10 bases between. Per germline, CDR1 SGHTA and CDR2 FQGNSA. The CDR3 spans 14 residues. Full variable domain (rest looked up from reference TRBV7-2 and TRBJ2-7): GAGVSQSPSNKVTEKGKDVELRCDPISGHTALYWYRQSLGQGLEFLIYFQGNSAPDKSGLPSDRFSAERTGGSVSTLTIQRTQQEDSAVYLCASSLVATYYEQYFGPGTRLTVT.

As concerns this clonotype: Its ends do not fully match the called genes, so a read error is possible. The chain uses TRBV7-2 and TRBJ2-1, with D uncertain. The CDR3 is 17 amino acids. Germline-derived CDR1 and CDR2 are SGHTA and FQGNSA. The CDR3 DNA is TGTGCCAGCAGCTTAGCGCGCGGAGCGACCTCCTACAACGAGCAGTTCTTC. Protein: CASSLARGATSYNEQFF.

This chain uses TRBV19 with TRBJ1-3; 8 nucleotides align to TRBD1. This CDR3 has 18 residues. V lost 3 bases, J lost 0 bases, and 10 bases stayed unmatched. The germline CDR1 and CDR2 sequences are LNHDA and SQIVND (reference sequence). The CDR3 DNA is TGTGCCAGTAGTATCGGGACAGGAGGGGGACTCTCTGGAAACACCATATATTTT. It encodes CASSIGTGGGLSGNTIYF.

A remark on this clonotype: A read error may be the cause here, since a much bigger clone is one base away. This chain's CDR3 is CASSLSVGHTDTQYF. DNA of the CDR3: TGTGCCAGCAGTTTATCGGTGGGACACACAGATACGCAGTATTTT. The chain has TRBV27 and TRBJ2-3, with D possibly being TRBD1 (6 bases). The germline V gene encodes CDR1 MNHEY and CDR2 SMNVEV (reference sequence). V was cut by 0 bases and J by 2 bases, with 9 bases left in between. This CDR3 comprises 15 residues.

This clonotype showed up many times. This chain's CDR3 is CASSKREEPYNEQFF. For the CDR3, the DNA is TGTGCCAGCAGCAAGCGGGAGGAACCTTACAATGAGCAGTTCTTC. The chain employs TRBV3-2 and TRBJ2-1; the table's D call TRBD2 went unverified against the DNA. TRBV3-2 is a pseudogene. This CDR3 has 15 residues.

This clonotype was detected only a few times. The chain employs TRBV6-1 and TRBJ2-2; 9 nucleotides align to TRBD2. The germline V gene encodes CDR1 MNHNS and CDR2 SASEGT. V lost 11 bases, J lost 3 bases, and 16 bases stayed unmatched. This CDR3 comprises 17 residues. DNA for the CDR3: TGTGCCGGGCGGGAGGGTAGTTTAAGTCTATACACCGGGGAGCTGTTTTTT. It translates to CAGREGSLSLYTGELFF.

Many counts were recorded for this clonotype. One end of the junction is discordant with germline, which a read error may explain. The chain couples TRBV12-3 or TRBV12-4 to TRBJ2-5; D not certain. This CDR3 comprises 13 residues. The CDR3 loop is CASSLGLQEAQYF. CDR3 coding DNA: TGTGCCAGCAGTTTAGGCCTACAAGAGGCCCAGTACTTC.

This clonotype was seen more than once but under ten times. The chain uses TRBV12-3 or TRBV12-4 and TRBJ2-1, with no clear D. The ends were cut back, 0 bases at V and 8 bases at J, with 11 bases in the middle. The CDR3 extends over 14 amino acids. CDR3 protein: CASSLAGADHEQFF. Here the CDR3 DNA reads TGTGCCAGCAGTTTAGCGGGTGCGGACCATGAGCAGTTCTTC.

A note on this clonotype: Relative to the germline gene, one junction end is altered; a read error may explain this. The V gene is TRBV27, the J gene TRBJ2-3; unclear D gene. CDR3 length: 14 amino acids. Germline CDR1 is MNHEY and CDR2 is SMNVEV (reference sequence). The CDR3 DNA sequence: TGTGCCAGCAGTTTAAGTGGTCGGCGAGATACGCGGTATTTT. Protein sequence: CASSLSGRRDTRYF.

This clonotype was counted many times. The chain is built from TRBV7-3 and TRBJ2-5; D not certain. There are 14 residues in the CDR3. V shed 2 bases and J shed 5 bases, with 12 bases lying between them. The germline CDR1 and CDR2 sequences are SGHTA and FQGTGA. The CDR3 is CASSLSPRVETQYF. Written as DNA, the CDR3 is TGTGCCAGCAGCTTATCGCCCAGAGTGGAGACCCAGTACTTC.

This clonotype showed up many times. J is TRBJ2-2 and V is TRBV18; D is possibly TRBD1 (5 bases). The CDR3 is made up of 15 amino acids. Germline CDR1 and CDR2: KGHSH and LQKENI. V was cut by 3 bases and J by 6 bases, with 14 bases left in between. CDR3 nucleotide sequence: TGTGCCAGCTCACCTGGAGCAGGGAAGGCCGGGGAGCTGTTTTTT. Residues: CASSPGAGKAGELFF.